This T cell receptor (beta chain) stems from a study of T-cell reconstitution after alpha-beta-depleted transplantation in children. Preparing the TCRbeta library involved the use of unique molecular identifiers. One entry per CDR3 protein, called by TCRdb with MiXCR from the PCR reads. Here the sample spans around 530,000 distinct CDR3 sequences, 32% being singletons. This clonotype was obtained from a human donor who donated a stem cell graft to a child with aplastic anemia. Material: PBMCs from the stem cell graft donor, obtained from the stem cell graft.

In DNA, the CDR3 is TGTGCCAGCAGCTTAAGGGGGGGAGGGGCCTACGAGCAGTACTTC. It codes for CASSLRGGGAYEQYF. The chain is built from TRBV7-6 and TRBJ2-7, with D possibly TRBD2 on 7 matching bases. Germline CDR1 and CDR2: SGHVS and FNYEAQ. The CDR3 sequence is 15 residues long. Trimming took 2 bases from V and 2 from J, leaving 13 bases between them.